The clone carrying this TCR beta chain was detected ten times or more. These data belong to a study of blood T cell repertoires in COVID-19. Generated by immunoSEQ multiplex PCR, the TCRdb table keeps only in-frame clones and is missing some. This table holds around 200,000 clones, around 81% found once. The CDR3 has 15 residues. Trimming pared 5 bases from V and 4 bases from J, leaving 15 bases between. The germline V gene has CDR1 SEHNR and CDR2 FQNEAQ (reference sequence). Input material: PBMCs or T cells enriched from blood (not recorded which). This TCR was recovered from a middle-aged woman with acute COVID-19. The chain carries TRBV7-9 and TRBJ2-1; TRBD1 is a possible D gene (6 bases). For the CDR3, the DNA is TGTGCCAGCAGCCAAACAGGGTTAGGTTACAATGAGCAGTTCTTC. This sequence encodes CASSQTGLGYNEQFF.